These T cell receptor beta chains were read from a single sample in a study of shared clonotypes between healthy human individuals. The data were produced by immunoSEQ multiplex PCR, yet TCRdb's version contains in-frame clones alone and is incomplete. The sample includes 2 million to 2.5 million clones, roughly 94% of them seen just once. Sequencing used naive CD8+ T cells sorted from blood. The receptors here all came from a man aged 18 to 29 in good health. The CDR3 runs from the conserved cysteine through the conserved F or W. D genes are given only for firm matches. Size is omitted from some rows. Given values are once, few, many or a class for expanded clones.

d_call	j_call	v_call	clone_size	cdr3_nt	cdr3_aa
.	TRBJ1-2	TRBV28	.	TGTGCCAGCAGTTTGGGCAGCTCATATGGCTACACCTTC	CASSLGSSYGYTF
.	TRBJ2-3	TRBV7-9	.	TGTGCCAGCAGCTATCAAGGGTATAGCACAGATACGCAGTATTTT	CASSYQGYSTDTQYF
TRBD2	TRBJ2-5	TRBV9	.	TGTGCCAGCAGCGTCCCGTCTTTCGGCGGGAGGGAACAAGAGACCCAGTACTTC	CASSVPSFGGREQETQYF
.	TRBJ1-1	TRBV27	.	TGTGCCAGCAGTCCCCTCCGTGGGGGAACTGAAGCTTTCTTT	CASSPLRGGTEAFF
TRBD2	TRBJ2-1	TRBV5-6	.	TGTGCCAGCAGCTTGGCCTTAGCGGGAGATTTCAATGAGCAGTTCTTC	CASSLALAGDFNEQFF
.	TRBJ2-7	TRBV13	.	TGTGCCAGCAGCCTCCGTGCGGGCTACGAGCAGTACTTC	CASSLRAGYEQYF
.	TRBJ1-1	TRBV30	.	TGTGCCTGGGTTCAGGCTATGGGCACTGAAGCTTTCTTT	CAWVQAMGTEAFF
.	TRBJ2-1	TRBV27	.	TGTGCCAGCAGTTTAGCCCTCAGAGGCAATGAGCAGTTCTTC	CASSLALRGNEQFF
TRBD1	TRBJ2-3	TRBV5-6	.	TGTGCCAGCAGCTGGGACAGGGGGCAAAATACGCAGTATTTT	CASSWDRGQNTQYF
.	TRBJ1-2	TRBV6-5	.	TGTGCCAGCAGTTACGGCGAAGTAGGTGGCTACACCTTC	CASSYGEVGGYTF
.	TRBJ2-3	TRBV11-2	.	TGTGCCAGCAGCTTATTCACCTTTCTCACAGATACGCAGTATTTT	CASSLFTFLTDTQYF
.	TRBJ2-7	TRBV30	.	TGTGCCTGGAGTGAACTGGGGGAGCAGTACTTC	CAWSELGEQYF
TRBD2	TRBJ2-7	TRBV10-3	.	TGTGCCATCGCCGGGACTAGCGGGGTGGCCTACGAGCAGTACTTC	CAIAGTSGVAYEQYF
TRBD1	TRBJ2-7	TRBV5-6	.	TGTGCCAGCGGGCAGGGGGCCTACGAGCAGTACTTC	CASGQGAYEQYF
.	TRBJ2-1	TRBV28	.	TGTGCCAGCAGTTTCAGGGGATTATCGAATGAGCAGTTCTTC	CASSFRGLSNEQFF
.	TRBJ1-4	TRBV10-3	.	TGTGCCATCAGTGATGGACAGTATAATGAAAAACTGTTTTTT	CAISDGQYNEKLFF
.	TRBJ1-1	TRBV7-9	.	TGTGCCAGCAGCTTATTGGGTGAGACTGAAGCTTTCTTT	CASSLLGETEAFF
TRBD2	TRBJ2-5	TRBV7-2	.	TGTGCCAGCAGCGACCCGGGACTAGCGGGCGAAGAGACCCAGTACTTC	CASSDPGLAGEETQYF
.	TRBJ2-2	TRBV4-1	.	TGCGCCAGCAGCCCCGGGCCTACATACACCGGGGAGCTGTTTTTT	CASSPGPTYTGELFF
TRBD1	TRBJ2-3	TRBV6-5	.	TGTGCCAGCAGCCCGGGACAGGGGGTAGATACGCAGTATTTT	CASSPGQGVDTQYF
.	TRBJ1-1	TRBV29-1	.	TGCAGCGTTGAAGGGGGCCCTAAAGGGAACACTGAAGCTTTCTTT	CSVEGGPKGNTEAFF
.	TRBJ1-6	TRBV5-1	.	TGCGCCAGCAGCTGGGACGGCAATTCACCCCTCCACTTT	CASSWDGNSPLHF
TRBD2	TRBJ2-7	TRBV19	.	TGTGCCAGTAGTCCTATAGCGGGGATGGGAGCCTACGAGCAGTACTTC	CASSPIAGMGAYEQYF
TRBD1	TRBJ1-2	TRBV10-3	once	TGTGCCATCGAAGGGACAGACTATGGCTACACCTTC	CAIEGTDYGYTF
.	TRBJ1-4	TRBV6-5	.	TGTGCCAGCAGTTACGGCGGGGTACGGGAAAAACTGTTTTTT	CASSYGGVREKLFF
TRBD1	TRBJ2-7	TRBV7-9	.	TGTGCCAGCAGCTTGGGACAGGGAAGGGTTTACGAGCAGTACTTC	CASSLGQGRVYEQYF
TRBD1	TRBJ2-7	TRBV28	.	TGTGCCAGCAGCCACCCAGGGGGCGGGTACGAGCAGTACTTC	CASSHPGGGYEQYF
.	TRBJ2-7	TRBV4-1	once	TGCGCCAGCAGCCAACAAGGCGGCGAGCAGTACTTC	CASSQQGGEQYF
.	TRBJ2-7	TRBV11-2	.	TGTGCCAGCAGCTTGGGGCCCCCCGCTGGGGAGCAGTACTTC	CASSLGPPAGEQYF
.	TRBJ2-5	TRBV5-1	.	TGCGCCAGCAAGGGAGGAGTAGAGACCCAGTACTTC	CASKGGVETQYF
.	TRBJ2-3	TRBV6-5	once	TGTGCCAGCAGTTACTTCGCAGGGGAGACAGATACGCAGTATTTT	CASSYFAGETDTQYF
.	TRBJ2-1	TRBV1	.	TGCACCAGCGGCTTCGGGCGGGAGGTTTTTCATGAGCAGTTCTTC	CTSGFGREVFHEQFF
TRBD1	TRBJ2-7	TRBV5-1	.	TGCGCCAGCAGCTTGTCAGGACAGGGGACCGAGCAGTACTTC	CASSLSGQGTEQYF
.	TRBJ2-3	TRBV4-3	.	TGCGCCAGCAGCCTGGGGAGCACAGATACGCAGTATTTT	CASSLGSTDTQYF
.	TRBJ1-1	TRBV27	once	TGTGCCAGCAGTTTAGAAGGCTGGAGGACTGAAGCTTTCTTT	CASSLEGWRTEAFF
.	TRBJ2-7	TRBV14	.	TGTGCCAGCAGGGATCAGGCGTCCTACGAGCAGTACTTC	CASRDQASYEQYF
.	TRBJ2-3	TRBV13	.	TGTGCCAGCAGCTTAGGGACAGCTAGCACAGATACGCAGTATTTT	CASSLGTASTDTQYF